This T cell receptor (beta chain) was captured by sequencing in a study of OX40 agonist ivuxolimab in advanced cancers. Here immunoSEQ multiplex PCR was the method, and the copy in TCRdb shows in-frame clones only, minus some. Of 48,000 or so clones listed, roughly 91% are singletons. Germline V CDR1 and CDR2: MNHEY, SMNVEV (reference sequence). V was pared by 8 bases and J by 0 bases, with 15 bases between. The CDR3 totals 15 residues. Sequenced here: CD4+ or CD8+ T cells sorted from blood, sampled in a trial of the OX40 agonist ivuxolimab. This clonotype was sampled from an adult with an advanced solid tumor such as melanoma, head and neck, liver or kidney cancer. The genes are TRBV27 and TRBJ2-3; a possible D gene is TRBD2 (5 bases). The CDR3 spells CASLAGLPSTDTQYF. CDR3 nucleotides: TGTGCCAGCCTAGCCGGACTCCCTAGCACAGATACGCAGTATTTT.